This T cell receptor beta chain was recorded in a study of siplizumab effects on memory and regulatory T cells. Points from the study as a whole: Naive T cells seemed more diverse than memory cells and seemed major alloresponse contributors.

Turning to this clone: The antigen remains unidentified.

Trimming removed 1 base from V and 6 bases from J; junction bases left unmatched: 9. CDR3 size: 16 residues. Germline CDR1 reads SGHTA; CDR2 reads FQGTGA. The data were produced by immunoSEQ multiplex PCR, yet TCRdb's version contains in-frame clones alone and is incomplete. The sample has under 130,000 clones, about 92% seen once. The sequence was collected from a human donor in good health. The chain links TRBV7-3 to TRBJ2-1, with 7 bases fitting TRBD2. The sequencing input was CD4+ T cells sorted from blood. The CDR3 coding sequence is TGTGCCAGCAGCTTAAGGGGCCCCGGACTAGGCAATGAGCAGTTCTTC. This encodes CASSLRGPGLGNEQFF.